Sequencing of this T cell receptor (beta chain) was carried out in a study of graft-versus-host responses after intestinal transplantation. Study-level findings and limits: GvH clones were found in recipient marrow; some appeared first in ileum or blood.

The CDR3 spans 15 residues. J was trimmed by 7 bases and V by 7 bases; bases with no gene match: 13. Germline CDR1 is LNHDA and CDR2 is SQIVND (reference sequence). The protocol was immunoSEQ multiplex PCR, while the TCRdb copy is restricted to in-frame clones and leaves out a portion. The sample includes 88,000 or so clones, roughly nine tenths of them seen just once. In regard to this clone: Its cognate antigen is unknown.

V and J are TRBV19 and TRBJ1-1; 9 bases line up with TRBD1. The sample was unstimulated CD4+ T cells sorted from spleen or lymph node cells, taken before intestinal transplant. The receptor was isolated from a human donor who received an intestinal transplant. The CDR3 sequence: CASKAWGQGRSEAFF. As DNA, the CDR3 is TGTGCCAGTAAGGCCTGGGGACAGGGCCGAAGTGAAGCTTTCTTT.